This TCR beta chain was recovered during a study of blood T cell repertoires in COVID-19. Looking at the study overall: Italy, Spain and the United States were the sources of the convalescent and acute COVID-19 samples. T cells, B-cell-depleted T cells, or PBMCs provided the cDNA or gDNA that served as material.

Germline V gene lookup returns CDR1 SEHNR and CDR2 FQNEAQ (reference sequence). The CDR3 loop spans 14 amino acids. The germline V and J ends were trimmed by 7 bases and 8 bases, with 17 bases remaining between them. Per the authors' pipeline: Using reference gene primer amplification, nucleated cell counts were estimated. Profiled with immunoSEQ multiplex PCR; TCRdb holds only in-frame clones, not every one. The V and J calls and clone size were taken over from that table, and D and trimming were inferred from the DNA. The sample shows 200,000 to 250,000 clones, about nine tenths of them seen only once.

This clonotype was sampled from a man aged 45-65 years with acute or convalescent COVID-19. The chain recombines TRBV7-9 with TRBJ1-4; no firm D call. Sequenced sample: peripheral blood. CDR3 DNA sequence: TGTGCCAGCACCCACAGTTTAATGTTCGAAAAACTGTTTTTT. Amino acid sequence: CASTHSLMFEKLFF. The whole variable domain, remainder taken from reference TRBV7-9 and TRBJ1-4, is DTGVSQNPRHKITKRGQNVTFRCDPISEHNRLYWYRQTLGQGPEFLTYFQNEAQLEKSRLLSDRFSAERPKGSFSTLEIQRTEQGDSAMYLCASTHSLMFEKLFFGSGTQLSVL.